These 29 T cell receptor beta chains originate from one sample sequenced in a study of blood T cell repertoires in COVID-19. TCRdb keeps only in-frame clones here, not all; method: immunoSEQ multiplex PCR. The sample holds roughly 200,000 clones; around 84% are singletons and the top ten take 5% to 6.5%. Sequenced input: peripheral blood. These receptors came from an elderly man with acute or convalescent COVID-19.

The chain carries TRBV19 and TRBJ1-4; D ambiguous. Germline CDR1 LNHDA, CDR2 SQIVND (reference sequence). This CDR3 is built from 14 residues. The V and J ends lost 0 bases and 7 bases respectively, with 9 bases between them. CDR3 sequence (DNA): TGTGCCAGTAGTATAGACAGGCTCGGTGAAAAACTGTTTTTT. Translating gives CASSIDRLGEKLFF.

The rearrangement links TRBV30 to TRBJ2-1, with TRBD2 identical over 15 bases. CDR3 size: 16 residues. V dropped 2 bases and J dropped 7; count of bases not matched to a gene: 6. Germline V gives CDR1 GTSNPN, CDR2 SVGIG (reference sequence). CDR3 nucleotide sequence: TGTGCCTGGAGTTCTTTAGGGACTAGCGGGAGGAATGAGCAGTTCTTC. Its protein product is CAWSSLGTSGRNEQFF. Together with reference TRBV30 and TRBJ2-1, the CDR3 gives the full variable domain: SQTIHQWPATLVQPVGSPLSLECTVEGTSNPNLYWYRQAAGRGLQLLFYSVGIGQISSEVPQNLSASRPQDRQFILSSKKLLLSDSGFYLCAWSSLGTSGRNEQFFGPGTRLTVL.

The chain has TRBV5-1 and TRBJ2-1, with 7 bases identical to TRBD1. Germline lookup yields CDR1 SGHRS and CDR2 YFSETQ. The CDR3 has 16 residues. V trimming: 0 bases; J trimming: 0 bases; junction bases outside the gene matches: 3. Here the CDR3 reads CASSLVGQTSYNEQFF. In DNA, the CDR3 is TGCGCCAGCAGCTTGGTGGGACAGACCTCCTACAATGAGCAGTTCTTC.

This clone is a singleton in its sample. The gene calls are TRBV11-3 and TRBJ2-2; possibly TRBD2 for D (6 bases). The CDR3 is 15 residues long. Germline V gives CDR1 SGHNT, CDR2 YENEEA. V lost 5 bases and J lost 2, with 12 bases in between. The CDR3 bases are TGTGCCAGCAGCGCGACTAGAAGCAACACCGGGGAGCTGTTTTTT. The encoded protein is CASSATRSNTGELFF.

V and J are TRBV28 and TRBJ2-1; D is unresolved. The CDR3 sequence is 15 residues long. CDR1 MDHEN and CDR2 SYDVKM come from the germline V gene. V was cut by 4 bases and J by 10 bases, with 20 bases left in between. CDR3: CASSSSGFAQREQFF. CDR3 DNA: TGTGCCAGCAGTTCGTCCGGGTTTGCTCAACGGGAGCAGTTCTTC.

The chain recombines TRBV4-1 with TRBJ1-2; TRBD1 aligns across 9 bases. Germline V CDR1 and CDR2: MGHRA, YSYEKL. After removal of 1 base from V and 4 bases from J, the junction contained 4 bases not matched to a gene. CDR3 length: 15 amino acids. CDR3 protein: CASSQAGTGIYGYTF. CDR3 nucleotide sequence: TGCGCCAGCAGCCAAGCCGGGACAGGGATCTATGGCTACACCTTC.

The rearrangement links TRBV7-9 to TRBJ2-3; possibly TRBD2 for D (6 bases). CDR1 is SEHNR and CDR2 is FQNEAQ in the germline V gene (reference sequence). Trimming took off 5 bases at V and 6 bases at J, with 15 bases between the two ends. This CDR3 has 14 amino acids. CDR3 region: CASSPLGGTDTQYF. In DNA, the CDR3 is TGTGCCAGCAGCCCCCTCGGGGGTACGGATACGCAGTATTTT. Based on the CDR3 plus reference TRBV7-9 and TRBJ2-3, the full variable domain is DTGVSQNPRHKITKRGQNVTFRCDPISEHNRLYWYRQTLGQGPEFLTYFQNEAQLEKSRLLSDRFSAERPKGSFSTLEIQRTEQGDSAMYLCASSPLGGTDTQYFGPGTRLTVL.

The CDR3 nucleotides read TGTGCCAGCAGCTTATATAAGGACAGGGTGACTGAAGCTTTCTTT. Encoded protein: CASSLYKDRVTEAFF. The chain has TRBV13 and TRBJ1-1; 8 bases agree with TRBD1. V was clipped by 2 bases and J by 5 bases; unmatched bases: 7. The CDR3 consists of 15 residues. The germline gives CDR1 PRHDT, CDR2 FYEKMQ (reference sequence).

This chain uses TRBV4-2 with TRBJ2-3; weak D call: TRBD1 (5 bases). The CDR3 runs to 15 residues. Germline V gives CDR1 LGHNA, CDR2 YNFKEQ. The germline V and J ends were trimmed by 0 bases and 2 bases, with 9 bases remaining between them. The DNA of the CDR3 is TGTGCCAGCAGCCAAGATAGACAGTCCACAGATACGCAGTATTTT. Translated, it gives CASSQDRQSTDTQYF.

V is TRBV21-1 and J is TRBJ2-7; the table assigns TRBD1, which was not confirmed against the DNA. TRBV21-1 is recorded as a pseudogene. The CDR3 is made up of 13 amino acids. CDR3 amino acids: CASSKAGCYEQYV. CDR3 DNA: TGTGCCAGCAGCAAAGCGGGCTGCTACGAGCAGTACGTC.

The chain is built from TRBV5-1 and TRBJ2-3, with D possibly being TRBD2 (6 bases). Germline-derived CDR1 and CDR2 are SGHRS and YFSETQ. The V gene lost 5 bases and the J gene lost 1 base, with 11 bases spanning the gap. This CDR3 comprises 14 residues. CDR3 DNA: TGCGCCAGCAGTCCGTCGGGAGGCACAGATACGCAGTATTTT. It translates to CASSPSGGTDTQYF. Based on the CDR3 plus reference TRBV5-1 and TRBJ2-3, the full variable domain is KAGVTQTPRYLIKTRGQQVTLSCSPISGHRSVSWYQQTPGQGLQFLFEYFSETQRNKGNFPGRFSGRQFSNSRSEMNVSTLELGDSALYLCASSPSGGTDTQYFGPGTRLTVL.

The chain couples TRBV6-5 to TRBJ2-7, with a possible D match to TRBD2 (6 bases). Germline CDR1 reads MNHEY; CDR2 reads SVGAGI. This CDR3 contains 15 residues. Trimming shortened V by 2 bases and J by 0 bases, and 11 bases separated the two germline ends. CDR3 amino acids: CASSYRRESSYEQYF. In nucleotides, the CDR3 is TGTGCCAGCAGTTACCGGCGGGAAAGCTCCTACGAGCAGTACTTC.

This chain joins TRBV5-8 and TRBJ1-1; the match to TRBD1 covers 12 bases. After removal of 0 bases from V and 11 bases from J, the junction contained 11 bases not matched to a gene. There are 16 residues in the CDR3. CDR1 is SGHTS and CDR2 is YDEGEE in the germline V gene. CDR3 in DNA: TGTGCCAGCAGCTTGGGGGGACAGGGGGCGCAGCGTAAGGCTTTCTTT. Translating gives CASSLGGQGAQRKAFF.

This clone was observed a few times. CDR3 residues: CASSLDREIEAFF. CDR3 DNA sequence: TGTGCCAGCAGCTTAGACCGGGAGATTGAAGCTTTCTTT. V is TRBV11-2 and J is TRBJ1-1; D uncertain. The CDR3 sequence is 13 residues long. V shed 0 bases and J shed 7 bases, with 9 bases lying between them. Germline CDR1 and CDR2: SGHAT and FQNNGV.

Here the CDR3 DNA reads TGTGCCAGCAGCTTAGATGGGACTGGAACCTACGAGCAGTACTTC. Translating gives CASSLDGTGTYEQYF. The chain carries TRBV7-9 and TRBJ2-7; D possibly corresponds to TRBD2 (6 bases). This CDR3 is 15 amino acids long. V was trimmed by 1 base and J by 2 bases, leaving 12 bases between them. CDR1 is SEHNR and CDR2 is FQNEAQ in the germline V gene (reference sequence).

CDR3 nucleotide sequence: TGTGCCAGCAGCAGACAGGGAAGCAATCAGCCCCAGCATTTT. Translation gives CASSRQGSNQPQHF. The rearrangement joins TRBV7-2 to TRBJ1-5, with 7 bases aligning to TRBD1. V lost 5 bases and J lost 1; bases outside the gene matches: 2. CDR1 and CDR2 (germline): SGHTA, FQGNSA. CDR3 size: 14 residues. Looking up the rest from reference TRBV7-2 and TRBJ1-5 gives the full variable domain: GAGVSQSPSNKVTEKGKDVELRCDPISGHTALYWYRQSLGQGLEFLIYFQGNSAPDKSGLPSDRFSAERTGGSVSTLTIQRTQQEDSAVYLCASSRQGSNQPQHFGDGTRLSIL.

V usage is TRBV10-1 and J usage is TRBJ2-2; perhaps TRBD2 as D (6 bases). CDR3 length: 14 residues. Germline V gene sequence: CDR1 WNHNN, CDR2 SYGVQD (reference sequence). V lost 4 bases, J lost 6 bases, and 12 bases lay in between. CDR3 sequence (DNA): TGCGCCAGCAGTGCCGGGGGTCGGGCCGGGGAGCTGTTTTTT. It encodes CASSAGGRAGELFF.

The genes are TRBV7-3 and TRBJ2-2; D not certain. The CDR3 is 13 amino acids. CDR1 is SGHTA, CDR2 FQGTGA, per germline. The V end was cut by 8 bases, the J end by 9 bases, with 16 bases between. CDR3 bases: TGTGCCAGCGGAACCGAACAGACCAGGGAGCTGTTTTTT. The encoded protein is CASGTEQTRELFF.

The genes are TRBV11-2 and TRBJ2-5, with D possibly matching TRBD2 (6 bases). Germline V gene lookup returns CDR1 SGHAT and CDR2 FQNNGV. The germline V and J ends were trimmed by 1 base and 4 bases, with 16 bases remaining between them. CDR3 length equals 16 residues. The CDR3 nucleotides read TGTGCCAGCAGCTTAGTTAGCGGCGGGGACGGAGAGACCCAGTACTTC. Translated, it gives CASSLVSGGDGETQYF.

The chain uses TRBV5-6 and TRBJ2-7, with TRBD2 as a possible D gene (6 bases). Germline V gene sequence: CDR1 SGHDT, CDR2 YYEEEE. The V gene lost 0 bases and the J gene lost 9 bases, with 16 bases spanning the gap. CDR3 size: 14 residues. DNA of the CDR3: TGTGCCAGCAGCTTGGACCACGGGGGTCCTACGCAGTACGTC. This gives the protein CASSLDHGGPTQYV.

The rearrangement joins TRBV10-3 to TRBJ2-3, with D possibly matching TRBD2 (7 bases). The V gene's germline CDR1 is ENHRY and CDR2 SYGVKD. This CDR3 comprises 14 residues. Trimming removed 8 bases at V and 2 bases at J, with 14 bases between. The CDR3 sequence is CAIASAGATDTQYF. The CDR3 coding sequence is TGTGCCATCGCTAGCGCGGGGGCCACAGATACGCAGTATTTT.

The CDR3: CASSLGRDLYNEQFF. In DNA, the CDR3 is TGTGCCAGCAGCTTAGGGCGGGATCTTTACAATGAGCAGTTCTTC. V is TRBV7-8 and J is TRBJ2-1, with D possibly TRBD2 on 6 matching bases. CDR1 and CDR2 (germline): SGHVS, FQNEAQ. Trimming removed 1 base from V and 4 bases from J, with 11 bases in between. The CDR3 covers 15 residues.

About this clone: The junction differs from germline at one of its ends, possibly a read error. This sequence joins TRBV7-7 and TRBJ2-1, with a possible D match to TRBD2 (6 bases). Germline assignment: CDR1 SSHAT and CDR2 FNYEAQ (reference sequence). The CDR3 sequence is 13 residues long. The CDR3 protein is CASSIGTSNEQFF. The CDR3, as DNA: TGTGCTAGCAGCATCGGGACTTCTAATGAGCAGTTCTTC.

The CDR3 protein is CASTVGGSGKIGGELFF. The CDR3, as DNA: TGTGCCAGCACGGTTGGCGGGAGCGGGAAGATCGGCGGGGAGCTGTTTTTT. This chain connects TRBV28 to TRBJ2-2; the match to TRBD2 covers 7 bases. The CDR3 loop spans 17 amino acids. Per the germline V gene, CDR1 is MDHEN and CDR2 is SYDVKM. V was clipped by 7 bases and J by 7 bases; unmatched bases: 18.

CDR3 nucleotide sequence: TGTGCCAGCAGCCACAGGGTATCAGCCAAAAACATTCAGTACTTC. It codes for CASSHRVSAKNIQYF. The chain uses TRBV3-1 (or the pseudogene TRBV3-2) and TRBJ2-4, with D tentatively TRBD1 (5 bases). Per germline, CDR1 LGHDT and CDR2 YNNKEL (reference sequence). V was shortened by 3 bases and J by 0 bases, with 9 bases between the two germline ends. The CDR3 loop spans 15 amino acids.

This rearrangement joins TRBV29-1 to TRBJ2-1, with D perhaps TRBD1 (5 bases). The CDR3 has 14 residues. The V end lost 1 base, the J end lost 7 bases, and 14 bases lay between the germline ends. Germline CDR1 and CDR2: SQVTM and ANQGSEA. Here the CDR3 reads CSVEVQGSLNEQFF. Here the CDR3 DNA reads TGCAGCGTTGAAGTTCAGGGATCCTTGAATGAGCAGTTCTTC.

This chain connects TRBV7-9 to TRBJ1-6; 10 nucleotides match TRBD1. CDR1 and CDR2 from the germline V gene are SEHNR and FQNEAQ (reference sequence). CDR3 length: 15 residues. The V gene end was trimmed by 5 bases and the J gene end by 10 bases; junction bases not matched to a gene: 8. This CDR3 is CASSRGQGLESPLHF. The CDR3 DNA is TGTGCCAGCAGCCGGGGACAGGGGCTGGAATCACCCCTCCACTTT.

The V call is TRBV19, the J call TRBJ1-5, with D maybe TRBD1 (5 bases). V lost 3 bases to trimming and J lost 9 bases, with 9 bases between them. The CDR3 is 12 residues long. CDR1 and CDR2 (germline): LNHDA, SQIVND (reference sequence). As DNA, the CDR3 is TGTGCCAGTAGTATGGCGGGGCCGCCCCAGCATTTT. This sequence encodes CASSMAGPPQHF. The whole variable domain, remainder taken from reference TRBV19 and TRBJ1-5, is DGGITQSPKYLFRKEGQNVTLSCEQNLNHDAMYWYRQDPGQGLRLIYYSQIVNDFQKGDIAEGYSVSREKKESFPLTVTSAQKNPTAFYLCASSMAGPPQHFGDGTRLSIL.

The genes are TRBV6-5 and TRBJ1-5; possibly TRBD1 for D (6 bases). Between the trimmed V and J ends, which lost 5 bases and 9 bases, there was a span of 14 bases. This CDR3 spans 13 amino acids. Per germline, CDR1 MNHEY and CDR2 SVGAGI. CDR3 sequence (DNA): TGTGCCAGCAGTATCCGGCAGGGGAGGCCCCAGCATTTT. Protein product: CASSIRQGRPQHF.